This TCR beta chain came from a study of blood T cell repertoires in COVID-19 (TCRdb year 2020). Background for the entire study: Samples from collaborators originated in the United States, Italy and Spain and spanned both the acute and convalescent phases of COVID-19. A freely available public database, intended as a resource for researchers studying the immune response to SARS-CoV-2, is where the repertoires were released. The prospective study material was composed of cDNA or gDNA derived from T cells, B-cell-depleted T cells, or PBMCs. Deeply sampled blood TCRbeta repertoires from subjects exposed to, actively infected with, or recovered from COVID-19 were included in the dataset. HLA class I and class II types, where available, came from metadata supplied by the sample provider rather than from assay-based typing. Sample metadata almost always included a de-identified subject ID, COVID-19 status, age in years and sex. Samples were obtained from the ongoing ImmuneRACE study (first 160 participants) and from over 1,000 subjects provided by 6 global collaborators. Broad study findings and their caveats: The amount of clinical and demographic metadata varied by source and participant and was provided uncurated.

The collaborating institutions used their own protocols to collect whole blood in K2EDTA tubes. Collaborator samples were shipped for TCRbeta analysis as frozen whole blood, isolated PBMCs, or DNA extracted from either sample type. This clone was detected a few times. Its cognate antigen has yet to be identified. Qualities for individual bases were not recorded, and no much larger clone is one base off. TCRbeta CDR3 regions were amplified from genomic DNA by means of the immunoSEQ Assay, a bias-controlled multiplex PCR. The study's own analysis went as follows. Nucleated cell counts per sample were estimated from amplification of reference gene primers within the assay. Sequence reads were collapsed and filtered to measure the absolute abundance of every unique TCRbeta CDR3 rearrangement. Productive Simpson clonality was computed per sample as the square root of Simpson's diversity index over productive rearrangements. TCRdb provides this immuneACCESS table in a form limited to in-frame rearrangements. Some clones are lacking; in checked studies, under half of them reflect an unresolved V gene, and why the rest are absent is not known. V, J and clone size are those of that table, while D and trimming were read from the DNA. A total of around 180,000 clones appear in this sample, 86% of them only once. Roughly 20% of the sample belongs to the ten largest clones.

Trimming leaves V shorter by 6 bases and J shorter by 9 bases, with the junction holding 13 bases beyond the gene matches. The CDR3 sequence holds 16 residues, the cysteine and phenylalanine included. The retained sequence is limited to the CDR3, 48 bases, with the frame set at the first base. Based on the germline V gene, the CDR1 and CDR2 sequences are SGHVS and FNYEAQ. Sequencing used peripheral blood. In this chain, TRBV7-6 is recombined with TRBJ1-6; TRBD1 agrees with 8 junctional bases. This sequence was found in a man between 65 and 85 years old with active or convalescent COVID-19. The CDR3 reads as follows: CASSRREGQGASPLHF. The DNA is as follows: TGTGCCAGCAGTCGACGAGAAGGACAGGGAGCTTCACCCCTCCACTTT. Reference TRBV7-6 and TRBJ1-6 genes cover what lies past the CDR3, so the full variable domain is GAGVSQSPRYKVTKRGQDVALRCDPISGHVSLYWYRQALGQGPEFLTYFNYEAQQDKSGLPNDRFSAERPEGSISTLTIQRTEQRDSAMYRCASSRREGQGASPLHFGNGTRLTVT.